The TCR beta chain under discussion was sequenced for a study of blood T cell repertoires in COVID-19. Study background: T cells, B-cell-depleted T cells, or PBMCs provided the cDNA or gDNA that served as material.

Everyone who took part was roughly 18 to 89 years old, and they came from 24 US areas. Cohort allocation depended upon clinical history that participants reported. Cohort 3 donors counted as recovered after two negative PCRs, clearance, or resolved symptoms. This clone was counted only a few times. Here immunoSEQ multiplex PCR was the method, and the copy in TCRdb shows in-frame clones only, minus some. The sample shows some 130,000 clones, roughly 75% of them seen only once. V was clipped by 6 bases and J by 6 bases, with 12 bases between them. This CDR3 is built from 13 residues. This TCR derives from a woman between 45 and 65 years old who had recovered from COVID-19. The chain recombines TRBV12-3 or TRBV12-4 with TRBJ1-5; D remains ambiguous. Sequencing input: PBMCs or T cells enriched from blood (not recorded which). The CDR3: CASSRDSGQPQHF. CDR3 DNA sequence: TGTGCCAGCAGCCGAGACTCGGGTCAGCCCCAGCATTTT.